The source of this T cell receptor beta chain is a study of blood T cell repertoires in COVID-19. Study at large: There were acute and convalescent COVID-19 samples, and they came from the United States, Italy and Spain. PBMCs, B-cell-depleted T cells, or T cells were the source of the cDNA or gDNA that made up the material.

In the authors' workflow: The assay estimated nucleated cells by amplifying reference gene primers. Here immunoSEQ multiplex PCR was the method, and the copy in TCRdb shows in-frame clones only, minus some. V and J calls and clone size are those listed in that table; D and trimming were worked out from the DNA. Among approximately 220,000 clones, around nine tenths were seen once, and the ten largest hold roughly 6.2%. Trimming shortened V by 6 bases and J by 6 bases, and 12 bases separated the two germline ends. The CDR3 spans 13 residues. CDR1 and CDR2 from the germline V gene are MDHEN and SYDVKM.

The sample consisted of peripheral blood. The sequence was obtained from a man in his sixties who had recovered from COVID-19. This sequence joins TRBV28 and TRBJ1-5; a possible D gene is TRBD1 (6 bases). CDR3 nucleotides: TGTGCCAGCAGGACCACAGGGTCTCAGCCCCAGCATTTT. It encodes CASRTTGSQPQHF.